Below, 27 T cell receptor beta chains from the same sample are listed, as sequenced in a study of blood T cell repertoires in COVID-19. Method: immunoSEQ multiplex PCR; TCRdb's copy keeps in-frame clones and lacks some. The sample contains 200,000 to 250,000 clones, 85% to 90% of which appear only once. Sequenced: PBMCs or T cells enriched from blood (not recorded which). The origin of the receptors is a woman in her twenties or thirties who had recovered from COVID-19.

The chain uses TRBV18 and TRBJ1-1, with 8 nucleotides matching TRBD1. Germline loops: CDR1 KGHSH, CDR2 LQKENI. The CDR3 is 14 residues long. V dropped 6 bases and J dropped 6; count of bases not matched to a gene: 9. The CDR3 DNA reads as TGTGCCAGCTCTCAGGCAGGGGGCTTCGCTGAAGCTTTCTTT. This translates into CASSQAGGFAEAFF. Supplemented by reference TRBV18 and TRBJ1-1, the full variable domain reads NAGVMQNPRHLVRRRGQEARLRCSPMKGHSHVYWYRQLPEEGLKFMVYLQKENIIDESGMPKERFSAEFPKEGPSILRIQQVVRGDSAAYFCASSQAGGFAEAFFGQGTRLTVV.

The CDR3 nucleotides are TGTGCCAGCAGTGAATTAAGACAGGGAAGGGCTTTCTTT. This translates into CASSELRQGRAFF. V usage is TRBV6-1 and J usage is TRBJ1-1; 7 bases are a match to TRBD1. Germline V CDR1 and CDR2: MNHNS, SASEGT. This CDR3 contains 13 residues. V lost 2 bases to trimming and J lost 11 bases; unmatched junction nucleotides: 8.

V and J are TRBV4-3 and TRBJ1-1; 9 nucleotides match TRBD1. Germline V CDR1 and CDR2: LGHNA, YSLEER. With 3 bases clipped from V and 3 bases from J, the junction kept 5 bases outside the gene matches. The CDR3 runs 15 residues. CDR3 sequence: CASSQDRGGYTEAFF. The CDR3 region has the DNA TGCGCCAGCAGCCAGGACAGGGGAGGGTACACTGAAGCTTTCTTT.

Here the CDR3 DNA reads TGCGCCAGCAGCCAGTTCTCACAGGGGTATACTGAAGCTTTCTTT. Translated: CASSQFSQGYTEAFF. V usage is TRBV4-1 and J usage is TRBJ1-1; 7 positions agree with TRBD1. V lost 3 bases, J lost 5 bases, and 9 bases stayed unmatched. CDR1 is MGHRA, CDR2 YSYEKL, per germline. There are 15 residues in the CDR3.

The chain employs TRBV7-2 and TRBJ1-2; D possibly corresponds to TRBD1 (6 bases). Germline V gene lookup returns CDR1 SGHTA and CDR2 FQGNSA. V was trimmed by 1 base and J by 8 bases, leaving 17 bases between them. The CDR3 loop spans 15 amino acids. The CDR3 DNA follows: TGTGCCAGCAGCTTAGTATCCGGGGGGGCGTCCGGCTACACCTTC. The encoded protein is CASSLVSGGASGYTF.

The V call is TRBV19, the J call TRBJ2-7; D unclear. Germline V lookup: CDR1 LNHDA, CDR2 SQIVND (reference sequence). V lost 6 bases and J 6 bases, leaving 12 bases between the germline ends. This CDR3 comprises 12 residues. CDR3 loop: CASSPSRSEQYF. DNA for the CDR3: TGTGCCAGTAGCCCGTCGAGGAGCGAGCAGTACTTC. Supplemented by reference TRBV19 and TRBJ2-7, the full variable domain reads DGGITQSPKYLFRKEGQNVTLSCEQNLNHDAMYWYRQDPGQGLRLIYYSQIVNDFQKGDIAEGYSVSREKKESFPLTVTSAQKNPTAFYLCASSPSRSEQYFGPGTRLTVT.

This chain links TRBV5-5 with TRBJ1-2, with 8 bases identical to TRBD1. The germline CDR1 and CDR2 sequences are SGHKS and YYEKEE (reference sequence). The CDR3 is 16 residues long. With 2 bases clipped from V and 5 bases from J, the junction kept 11 bases outside the gene matches. The CDR3, as DNA: TGTGCCAGCAGCTTTACCCCGGACAGGGTCGGGTATGGCTACACCTTC. Translation: CASSFTPDRVGYGYTF.

This clone was observed a few times. The chain links TRBV19 to TRBJ2-6; 8 bases are a match to TRBD1. J gave up 0 bases and V 6 bases, and 7 bases lay outside the gene matches. The CDR3 totals 17 residues. In germline, CDR1 is LNHDA, CDR2 SQIVND (reference sequence). CDR3 coding DNA: TGTGCCAGTAGCGGGACAGGCGTCCTCTCTGGGGCCAACGTCCTGACTTTC. Its protein product is CASSGTGVLSGANVLTF.

This chain links TRBV28 with TRBJ1-2, with D unresolved. Trimming removed 6 bases at V and 4 bases at J, with 12 bases between. The CDR3 sequence is 13 residues long. In germline, CDR1 is MDHEN, CDR2 SYDVKM. CDR3 nucleotides: TGTGCCAGCAGCAATACAGCATTCTATGGCTACACCTTC. This codes for CASSNTAFYGYTF.

V usage is TRBV11-2 and J usage is TRBJ2-1; 8 bases align to TRBD1. This CDR3 has 15 amino acids. V shed 5 bases, J shed 3 bases, and the junction held 6 bases outside the gene matches. The germline V gene encodes CDR1 SGHAT and CDR2 FQNNGV. As DNA, the CDR3 is TGTGCCAGCAGCCCAGGGGGCGGCCACTACAATGAGCAGTTCTTC. It is translated as CASSPGGGHYNEQFF.

J is TRBJ2-7 and V is TRBV5-1, with 8 bases matching TRBD1. CDR3 length: 15 residues. Germline CDR1 SGHRS, CDR2 YFSETQ. The trim removed 3 bases at V and 5 bases at J, leaving 10 bases unmatched. As DNA, the CDR3 is TGCGCCAGCAGCTGGACGACAGGGGATACGAACGAGCAGTACTTC. Its protein is CASSWTTGDTNEQYF.

The chain links TRBV14 to TRBJ2-2, with TRBD2 identical over 11 bases. The junction had 6 bases not matched to a gene; V was cut back by 4 bases and J by 2 bases. Germline CDR1 is SGHDN and CDR2 is FVKESK. This CDR3 spans 17 amino acids. The CDR3, as DNA: TGTGCCAGCAGCCCCTTTAGCGGGAGGGTCAACACCGGGGAGCTGTTTTTT. Its translation: CASSPFSGRVNTGELFF.

This clone was counted between two and nine times. This chain connects TRBV4-3 to TRBJ1-5; D is unresolved. The CDR3 loop spans 18 amino acids. CDR1 LGHNA and CDR2 YSLEER come from the germline V gene. Trimming took 0 bases from V and 1 from J, leaving 16 bases between them. The CDR3, as DNA: TGCGCCAGCAGCCAAGAGCTTCCACTCCCGGGGAGCAATCAGCCCCAGCATTTT. Translated: CASSQELPLPGSNQPQHF.

In its sample, this clone was seen once. The gene calls are TRBV4-3 and TRBJ1-5, with TRBD1 matching 7 bases. This CDR3 comprises 16 residues. V trimming: 0 bases; J trimming: 2 bases; junction bases outside the gene matches: 4. Looked up from germline, CDR1 is LGHNA and CDR2 is YSLEER. The CDR3 here is CASSQDSRGRNQPQHF. CDR3 in DNA: TGCGCCAGCAGCCAAGATTCGAGGGGGCGCAATCAGCCCCAGCATTTT.

The CDR3 sequence is CASSMGHLNTGELFF. In nucleotides, the CDR3 is TGTGCCAGTAGTATGGGCCACCTGAACACCGGGGAGCTGTTTTTT. This sequence joins TRBV19 and TRBJ2-2, with no clear D. CDR1 LNHDA and CDR2 SQIVND come from the germline V gene (reference sequence). Trimming removed 3 bases at V and 1 base at J, with 9 bases between. The CDR3 covers 15 residues. The full variable domain, with the rest looked up from reference TRBV19 and TRBJ2-2, is DGGITQSPKYLFRKEGQNVTLSCEQNLNHDAMYWYRQDPGQGLRLIYYSQIVNDFQKGDIAEGYSVSREKKESFPLTVTSAQKNPTAFYLCASSMGHLNTGELFFGEGSRLTVL.

This rearrangement joins TRBV6-5 to TRBJ1-1, with D perhaps TRBD1 (5 bases). Trimming cost V 5 bases and J 3 bases, with 7 bases left between them. The CDR3 contains 12 residues. Germline lookup yields CDR1 MNHEY and CDR2 SVGAGI. The CDR3 bases are TGTGCCAGCAGTCCGGGGGACACTGAAGCTTTCTTT. Its protein product is CASSPGDTEAFF.

The CDR3, as DNA: TGTGCCAGCAGCGTTTACAGGGTCCGGACTGAAGCTTTCTTT. It specifies CASSVYRVRTEAFF. V is TRBV5-6 and J is TRBJ1-1; perhaps TRBD1 as D (6 bases). The CDR3 is made up of 14 amino acids. Deletions cut 4 bases from V and 5 bases from J, with 15 bases between. Germline-derived CDR1 and CDR2 are SGHDT and YYEEEE.

This chain links TRBV28 with TRBJ2-7; D might be TRBD1 (5 bases). With 6 bases removed from V and 4 bases from J, the gap between germline ends came to 19 bases. The CDR3 is 15 residues long. Germline values: CDR1 MDHEN, CDR2 SYDVKM. CDR3 sequence reads: CASSSLLLTAYEQYF. The CDR3, as DNA: TGTGCCAGCAGCTCATTATTATTGACAGCGTACGAGCAGTACTTC. The entire variable domain, with the rest obtained from reference TRBV28 and TRBJ2-7, is as follows: DVKVTQSSRYLVKRTGEKVFLECVQDMDHENMFWYRQDPGLGLRLIYFSYDVKMKEKGDIPEGYSVSREKKERFSLILESASTNQTSMYLCASSSLLLTAYEQYFGPGTRLTVT.

The J gene is TRBJ2-7, the V gene TRBV30; TRBD1 agrees at 8 bases. V gave up 0 bases and J gave up 5 bases; unmatched junction bases: 0. The CDR3 is made up of 12 amino acids. Germline assignment: CDR1 GTSNPN and CDR2 SVGIG (reference sequence). DNA of the CDR3: TGTGCCTGGAGTGTACAGGGGGACGAGCAGTACTTC. It translates to CAWSVQGDEQYF.

This chain connects TRBV5-5 to TRBJ1-6, with TRBD1 matching over 7 bases. The junction had 6 bases not matched to a gene; V was cut back by 3 bases and J by 6 bases. The germline V gene encodes CDR1 SGHKS and CDR2 YYEKEE (reference sequence). This CDR3 spans 15 amino acids. In DNA, the CDR3 is TGTGCCAGCAGCTCAAGACAGGGTATTAATTCACCCCTCCACTTT. This gives the protein CASSSRQGINSPLHF.

This sequence joins TRBV28 and TRBJ1-6, with D unclear. The CDR3 runs 15 residues. CDR1 MDHEN and CDR2 SYDVKM come from the germline V gene. Trimming took 5 bases from V and 1 from J, leaving 9 bases between them. CDR3 nucleotide sequence: TGTGCCAGCAGTAGACAAAAGTCCTATAATTCACCCCTCCACTTT. Amino acids: CASSRQKSYNSPLHF.

The CDR3 nucleotides are TGTGCCACCAGCACAATGACAGGGGCCTATGGCTACACCTTC. Amino acids: CATSTMTGAYGYTF. The genes are TRBV15 and TRBJ1-2; TRBD1 matches 8 bases. The junction had 5 bases not matched to a gene; V was cut back by 4 bases and J by 4 bases. The CDR3 extends over 14 amino acids. Per germline, CDR1 LNHNV and CDR2 YYDKDF (reference sequence).

This chain joins TRBV7-9 and TRBJ1-5, with D unclear. V lost 5 bases and J 7 bases, leaving 15 bases between the germline ends. In germline, CDR1 is SEHNR, CDR2 FQNEAQ (reference sequence). This CDR3 is built from 14 residues. The CDR3 DNA follows: TGTGCCAGCAGCCCCGCGGAGAGGGTCCAGCCCCAGCATTTT. As protein: CASSPAERVQPQHF.

In the case of this clone: Germline is not matched at one junction end, which may reflect a read error. This chain uses TRBV7-7 with TRBJ2-1; 7 bases map to TRBD1. The germline V gene has CDR1 SSHAT and CDR2 FNYEAQ (reference sequence). The CDR3 totals 15 residues. This CDR3 reads CASSLTNRGAGEQFF. CDR3 in DNA: TGTGCTAGCAGCTTGACGAACAGGGGAGCTGGTGAGCAGTTCTTC.

This rearrangement joins TRBV6-2 or TRBV6-3 to TRBJ2-3; D is undetermined. The germline V gene has CDR1 MNHEY and CDR2 SVGEGT. The CDR3 totals 13 residues. The V and J ends lost 4 bases and 9 bases respectively, with 14 bases between them. The CDR3 DNA sequence: TGTGCCAGCAGTTTAGCCCTTTCGCGGACGCAGTATTTT. Translating gives CASSLALSRTQYF.

This sequence joins TRBV5-1 and TRBJ1-2; 10 bases are a match to TRBD1. Germline trimming cut 4 bases from V and 2 bases from J; bases unmatched to any gene: 5. Per the germline V gene, CDR1 is SGHRS and CDR2 is YFSETQ. The CDR3 contains 15 residues. CDR3 residues: CASSKGTGENYGYTF. In nucleotides, the CDR3 is TGCGCCAGCAGCAAGGGGACAGGGGAGAACTATGGCTACACCTTC. The full variable domain, in which reference TRBV5-1 and TRBJ1-2 provide the parts outside the CDR3, is KAGVTQTPRYLIKTRGQQVTLSCSPISGHRSVSWYQQTPGQGLQFLFEYFSETQRNKGNFPGRFSGRQFSNSRSEMNVSTLELGDSALYLCASSKGTGENYGYTFGSGTRLTVV.

The chain couples TRBV3-1 (or the pseudogene TRBV3-2) to TRBJ1-4; D is perhaps TRBD1 (5 bases). This CDR3 has 12 residues. Germline V lookup: CDR1 LGHDT, CDR2 YNNKEL (reference sequence). The CDR3 is CATGTEGKKLFF. The CDR3 DNA reads TGTGCTACAGGTACGGAGGGGAAAAAACTGTTTTTT.